The next 28 T cell receptor beta chains were all read from a single sample in a study of regulatory T cells in long-lasting Graves disease. The time point was: persistent/refractory GD, antithyroid drugs over 5 years with positive TRAb. PBMC-derived RNA was used for the TCR library. Through Arm-PCR of CDR3 regions and iRepertoire HTBI primers, TCR beta libraries were built. MiXCR, run by TCRdb on the multiplex PCR reads, gives a single entry per CDR3 protein. The sample yields some 450,000 distinct CDR3 sequences, roughly a quarter seen once. The sequences come from peripheral blood mononuclear cells (PBMCs), collected when the disease was refractory, from a patient treated with antithyroid drugs. The source is a female donor with Graves disease.

This chain links TRBV19 with TRBJ1-2, with a tentative D call TRBD1 (6 bases). This CDR3 is 13 amino acids long. V was trimmed by 7 bases and J by 8 bases, leaving 17 bases between them. Germline V lookup: CDR1 LNHDA, CDR2 SQIVND (reference sequence). CDR3 coding DNA: TGTGCCAGTACCACTCCGGACAGACGCGGCTACACCTTC. The encoded protein is CASTTPDRRGYTF.

V is TRBV27 and J is TRBJ2-2; D gene uncertain. Trimming pared 5 bases from V and 2 bases from J, leaving 9 bases between. CDR3 length: 14 amino acids. Germline V gene lookup returns CDR1 MNHEY and CDR2 SMNVEV (reference sequence). The CDR3 loop is CASSRLPNTGELFF. Written as DNA, the CDR3 is TGTGCCAGCAGTCGACTCCCAAACACCGGGGAGCTGTTTTTT.

The rearrangement uses TRBV5-1 and TRBJ1-2; possibly TRBD1 for D (5 bases). Germline lookup yields CDR1 SGHRS and CDR2 YFSETQ. V lost 1 base and J lost 8, with 15 bases in between. The CDR3 runs to 14 residues. The CDR3 DNA follows: TGCGCCAGCAGCTTGACAGGAGGTCCCGGAGGCTACACCTTC. Its protein product is CASSLTGGPGGYTF.

The sample holds a few counts of this clonotype. The chain has TRBV30 and TRBJ1-6; D uncertain. Germline V gene lookup returns CDR1 GTSNPN and CDR2 SVGIG (reference sequence). The CDR3 is 12 residues long. Trimming took off 1 base at V and 10 bases at J, with 8 bases between the two ends. CDR3 region: CAWSAISSPLHF. DNA for the CDR3: TGTGCCTGGAGTGCTATTTCGTCACCCCTCCACTTT.

This clonotype showed up just a few times. This chain joins TRBV13 and TRBJ2-4, with 7 bases fitting TRBD2. V was clipped by 4 bases and J by 0 bases; unmatched bases: 15. The V gene's germline CDR1 is PRHDT and CDR2 FYEKMQ (reference sequence). The CDR3 consists of 19 residues. CDR3 DNA: TGTGCCAGCAGCTCAGGACGGGCAGGAGCGGGGATAGCCAAAAACATTCAGTACTTC. Amino acids: CASSSGRAGAGIAKNIQYF.

The chain couples TRBV4-1 to TRBJ2-6; 8 bases align to TRBD1. Germline-derived CDR1 and CDR2 are MGHRA and YSYEKL. This CDR3 is built from 18 residues. J gave up 2 bases and V 8 bases, and 14 bases lay outside the gene matches. Written as DNA, the CDR3 is TGCGCCAGCGCACCCCGGACAGGGAGCTTAGCTGGGGCCAACGTCCTGACTTTC. Translated, it gives CASAPRTGSLAGANVLTF.

V gene TRBV7-8 combines with J gene TRBJ1-1; 9 bases map to TRBD1. Germline V gene lookup returns CDR1 SGHVS and CDR2 FQNEAQ. The V segment lost 4 bases and the J segment 0 bases; nucleotides outside the gene matches: 6. The CDR3 extends over 16 amino acids. The CDR3 DNA reads as TGTGCCAGCAGCTCATGGACAGGGGTCATGAACACTGAAGCTTTCTTT. This encodes CASSSWTGVMNTEAFF.

This clonotype showed up many times. Its ends do not fully match the called genes, so a read error is possible. The chain is built from TRBV7-2 and TRBJ2-5; D could derive from TRBD1 or TRBD2 (5 bases each). The CDR3 is made up of 16 amino acids. The germline CDR1 and CDR2 sequences are SGHTA and FQGNSA. DNA for the CDR3: TGTGCCAGCAGTTTAGGGGTATCCCGGGACGTGGAGACCCAGTACTTC. Protein product: CASSLGVSRDVETQYF.

The V gene is TRBV5-4, the J gene TRBJ2-5; D possibly corresponds to TRBD1 (5 bases). The CDR3 is made up of 13 amino acids. The germline V gene encodes CDR1 SGHNT and CDR2 YYREEE (reference sequence). V lost 4 bases and J lost 3, with 10 bases in between. In DNA, the CDR3 is TGTGCCAGCAGCCAGCGCAGGGAAGAGACCCAGTACTTC. Amino acids: CASSQRREETQYF.

CDR3 loop: CSARDRQDLAQYF. The CDR3 DNA is TGCAGTGCTAGAGATCGACAGGACCTAGCCCAGTACTTC. The chain uses TRBV20-1 and TRBJ2-4; D perhaps matches TRBD1 (6 bases). Germline loops: CDR1 DFQATT, CDR2 SNEGSKA (reference sequence). V lost 0 bases, J lost 13 bases, and 16 bases lay in between. The CDR3 length is 13 residues.

The chain uses TRBV20-1 and TRBJ2-3, with 9 bases matching TRBD2. In germline, CDR1 is DFQATT, CDR2 SNEGSKA (reference sequence). The CDR3 is 14 amino acids. With 5 bases clipped from V and 5 bases from J, the junction kept 8 bases outside the gene matches. CDR3 sequence reads: CSAVNVAGEDTQYF. In nucleotides, the CDR3 is TGCAGTGCTGTCAATGTAGCGGGAGAAGATACGCAGTATTTT.

This clonotype was counted between two and nine times. J is TRBJ1-5 and V is TRBV30, with a weak D call TRBD1 (5 bases). Germline assignment: CDR1 GTSNPN and CDR2 SVGIG (reference sequence). The CDR3 is 14 residues long. V was cut by 3 bases and J by 6 bases, with 15 bases left in between. The DNA of the CDR3 is TGTGCCTGGAGGTCGGGAGGGGAGGGTCAGCCCCAGCATTTT. It codes for CAWRSGGEGQPQHF.

This clonotype showed up just a few times. V gene TRBV7-2 combines with J gene TRBJ1-2; 9 nucleotides line up with TRBD1. This CDR3 has 15 amino acids. The V gene's germline CDR1 is SGHTA and CDR2 FQGNSA. Trimming removed 2 bases from V and 6 bases from J; junction bases left unmatched: 7. Here the CDR3 DNA reads TGTGCCAGCAGCTTAAAGACAGGGGGAACCCATGGCTACACCTTC. The encoded protein is CASSLKTGGTHGYTF.

This clonotype was counted many times. V usage is TRBV7-6 and J usage is TRBJ2-5; D not resolved. Trimming cost V 4 bases and J 5 bases, with 8 bases left between them. Germline V gene sequence: CDR1 SGHVS, CDR2 FNYEAQ. The CDR3 is made up of 12 amino acids. This CDR3 reads CASSSMRETQYF. The CDR3 DNA reads TGTGCCAGCAGCTCCATGCGGGAGACCCAGTACTTC. The variable domain in full, with the rest retrieved from reference TRBV7-6 and TRBJ2-5, is GAGVSQSPRYKVTKRGQDVALRCDPISGHVSLYWYRQALGQGPEFLTYFNYEAQQDKSGLPNDRFSAERPEGSISTLTIQRTEQRDSAMYRCASSSMRETQYFGPGTRLLVL.

This clonotype was recorded at least ten times. This rearrangement joins TRBV6-2 or TRBV6-3 to TRBJ2-7, with 7 nucleotides matching TRBD1. The CDR3 has 14 residues. Germline CDR1 and CDR2: MNHEY and SVGEGT. The V gene end was trimmed by 5 bases and the J gene end by 4 bases; junction bases not matched to a gene: 8. CDR3 region: CASSPSPGGYEQYF. The DNA for the CDR3 is TGTGCCAGCAGTCCCTCCCCAGGGGGATACGAGCAGTACTTC.

The chain employs TRBV3-1 and TRBJ2-7; TRBD2 aligns across 7 bases. V was clipped by 8 bases and J by 5 bases; unmatched bases: 9. From germline, CDR1 is LGHDT and CDR2 YNNKEL (reference sequence). The CDR3 length is 13 residues. The CDR3 sequence is CASDSGRENEQYF. The CDR3 DNA reads TGTGCCAGCGACAGCGGGCGGGAGAACGAGCAGTACTTC.

The chain links TRBV20-1 to TRBJ2-7; D unclear. CDR3 length equals 14 residues. Germline-derived CDR1 and CDR2 are DFQATT and SNEGSKA (reference sequence). V was trimmed by 2 bases and J by 0 bases, leaving 11 bases between them. Here the CDR3 DNA reads TGCAGTGCTAGAAATACCGTGAGCTCCTACGAGCAGTACTTC. Residues: CSARNTVSSYEQYF.

The CDR3 spells CAIRRDSDTGELFF. The CDR3 coding sequence is TGTGCCATCAGAAGGGACTCGGACACCGGGGAGCTGTTTTTT. The chain combines TRBV10-3 with TRBJ2-2; a possible D gene is TRBD2 (6 bases). The CDR3 totals 14 residues. Per germline, CDR1 ENHRY and CDR2 SYGVKD. Trimming stripped 6 bases from V and 3 bases from J, with 11 bases between.

The chain recombines TRBV6-1 with TRBJ1-1; D not certain. V lost 8 bases to trimming and J lost 4 bases, with 11 bases between them. The CDR3 consists of 12 residues. The germline V gene encodes CDR1 MNHNS and CDR2 SASEGT. The CDR3 bases are TGTGCCAGCGAAAATCCGGGCACTGAAGCTTTCTTT. This gives the protein CASENPGTEAFF.

This clonotype was found a few times. The V call is TRBV4-3, the J call TRBJ1-3; D is undetermined. The germline gives CDR1 LGHNA, CDR2 YSLEER. V dropped 0 bases and J dropped 4 bases, with 4 bases sitting between them. The CDR3 loop spans 13 amino acids. CDR3 nucleotide sequence: TGCGCCAGCAGCCAAGATCTCGGAAACACCATATATTTT. Amino acids: CASSQDLGNTIYF.

Notes on this clonotype: A read error may explain this, as a much larger clone is one base away. V and J are TRBV2 and TRBJ2-7; no reliable D call. Germline-derived CDR1 and CDR2 are SNHLY and FYNNEI. The V end was cut by 8 bases, the J end by 2 bases, with 13 bases between. This CDR3 spans 13 amino acids. CDR3 sequence reads: CASFLEAAYEQYF. DNA for the CDR3: TGTGCCAGCTTCTTAGAGGCAGCCTACGAGCAGTACTTC.

The rearrangement uses TRBV18 and TRBJ1-1; D unclear. Per germline, CDR1 KGHSH and CDR2 LQKENI. CDR3 size: 12 residues. V dropped 1 base and J dropped 5 bases, with 5 bases sitting between them. CDR3: CASSPQMTEAFF. DNA for the CDR3: TGTGCCAGCTCACCACAAATGACTGAAGCTTTCTTT.

This clonotype appeared many times. CDR3 residues: CASSYDGLAGRYEQYF. DNA for the CDR3: TGTGCCAGCAGTTACGACGGACTAGCGGGTCGCTACGAGCAGTACTTC. The V gene is TRBV12-3 or TRBV12-4, the J gene TRBJ2-7; 11 bases fit TRBD2. The CDR3 spans 16 residues. Trimming cost V 4 bases and J 3 bases; bases outside gene matches: 8.

This clonotype has a count of ten or more. The CDR3 region has the DNA TGCAGCGTTGTGAGAGCCCCCAGGGGATCTTACGCTGAAGCTTTCTTT. Protein product: CSVVRAPRGSYAEAFF. This rearrangement joins TRBV29-1 to TRBJ1-1, with D maybe TRBD1 (6 bases). V was trimmed by 4 bases and J by 6 bases, leaving 24 bases between them. The length of the CDR3 is 16 residues. Looked up from germline, CDR1 is SQVTM and CDR2 is ANQGSEA.

This chain uses TRBV3-1 with TRBJ2-7, with TRBD2 matching 8 bases. The CDR3 is made up of 15 amino acids. The V segment lost 3 bases and the J segment 6 bases; nucleotides outside the gene matches: 10. Germline values: CDR1 LGHDT, CDR2 YNNKEL (reference sequence). Here the CDR3 reads CASSHGVAGSREQYF. In DNA, the CDR3 is TGTGCCAGCAGCCACGGAGTAGCGGGAAGTCGCGAGCAGTACTTC.

This clonotype showed up many times. The chain has TRBV19 and TRBJ1-1; no definite D call. CDR3 size: 14 residues. The V and J ends lost 4 bases and 0 bases respectively, with 9 bases between them. The germline gives CDR1 LNHDA, CDR2 SQIVND (reference sequence). This chain's CDR3 is CASSNARLNTEAFF. CDR3 nucleotides: TGTGCCAGTAGTAACGCCAGACTGAACACTGAAGCTTTCTTT.

This clonotype appeared many times. V is TRBV7-2 and J is TRBJ2-5, with TRBD2 matching 7 bases. Germline CDR1 and CDR2: SGHTA and FQGNSA. Unmatched junction bases numbered 4, after V lost 1 base and J lost 5 bases. The CDR3 contains 14 residues. This CDR3 reads CASSLGGSGETQYF. DNA for the CDR3: TGTGCCAGCAGCTTAGGCGGGAGCGGGGAGACCCAGTACTTC. The variable domain in full, completed from reference TRBV7-2 and TRBJ2-5, reads GAGVSQSPSNKVTEKGKDVELRCDPISGHTALYWYRQSLGQGLEFLIYFQGNSAPDKSGLPSDRFSAERTGGSVSTLTIQRTQQEDSAVYLCASSLGGSGETQYFGPGTRLLVL.

The rearrangement links TRBV10-3 to TRBJ1-2, with 8 nucleotides matching TRBD1. Losses at the gene ends were 8 bases for V and 4 bases for J; bases not matched to a gene: 12. The CDR3 totals 15 residues. Germline V gene lookup returns CDR1 ENHRY and CDR2 SYGVKD. The CDR3 sequence: CAIGYFRGPSYGYTF. As DNA, the CDR3 is TGTGCCATCGGATATTTCAGGGGGCCTAGCTATGGCTACACCTTC.